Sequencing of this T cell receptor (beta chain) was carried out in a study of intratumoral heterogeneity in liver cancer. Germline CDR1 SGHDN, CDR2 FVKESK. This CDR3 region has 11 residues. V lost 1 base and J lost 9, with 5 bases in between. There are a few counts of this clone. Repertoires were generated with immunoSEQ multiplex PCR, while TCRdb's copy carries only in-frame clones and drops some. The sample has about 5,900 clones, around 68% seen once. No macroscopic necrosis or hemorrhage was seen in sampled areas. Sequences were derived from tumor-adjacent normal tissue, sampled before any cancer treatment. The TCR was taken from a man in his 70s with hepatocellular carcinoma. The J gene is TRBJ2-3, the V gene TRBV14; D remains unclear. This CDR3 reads CASSQVRTQYF. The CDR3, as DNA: TGTGCCAGCAGCCAAGTGAGAACGCAGTATTTT. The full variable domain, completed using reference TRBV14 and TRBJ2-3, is EAGVTQFPSHSVIEKGQTVTLRCDPISGHDNLYWYRRVMGKEIKFLLHFVKESKQDESGMPNNRFLAERTGGTYSTLKVQPAELEDSGVYFCASSQVRTQYFGPGTRLTVL.